The text below deals with one T cell receptor beta chain. This sample was taken from a study of blood T cell repertoires in COVID-19. Study-level information: The United States, Italy and Spain provided the acute and convalescent COVID-19 samples. From T cells, B-cell-depleted T cells, or PBMCs came the material, which was cDNA or gDNA.

Germline trimming cut 5 bases from V and 7 bases from J; bases unmatched to any gene: 7. There are 14 residues in the CDR3. The V gene's germline CDR1 is LNHDA and CDR2 SQIVND (reference sequence). In the original processing: Quantification of nucleated cells was approximated via reference gene primer amplification. TCRdb's copy holds only in-frame clones and misses some; the assay was immunoSEQ multiplex PCR. That table furnishes V, J and clone size, whereas the DNA furnished D and trimming. The sample lists tens of thousands of clones, roughly 87% seen once, with roughly an eighth in the top ten. The origin of this receptor is a woman at least 80 years old with acute or convalescent COVID-19. This chain joins TRBV19 and TRBJ1-2; 10 bases agree with TRBD1. Sequenced sample: peripheral blood. CDR3 DNA sequence: TGTGCCAGTAGTCCGAGGACAGGGGGGCTTGGCTACACCTTC. It translates to CASSPRTGGLGYTF.